This T cell receptor (beta chain) comes out of a study of T-cell reconstitution after alpha-beta-depleted transplantation in children. Library preparation (for TCRbeta) was performed with unique molecular identifiers. TCRdb fed the PCR reads into MiXCR, producing one record per CDR3 protein. Here the sample spans 400,000 to 550,000 distinct CDR3 sequences, roughly a tenth being singletons. This clonotype was counted ten times or more. Its antigen remains unknown. Broader study findings: A year had passed since transplant, and T-cell counts and diversity by then came mostly from newly produced T cells. Reported findings indicate that, about two months after transplant, alpha-beta T cells came from several hundred expanded clones, which were derived from non-depleted graft cells. For some patients, TCRbeta diversity was high at day 60 because of recipient T cells and thymic progenitors that survived.

Germline V CDR1 and CDR2: SGDLS, YYNGEE. V shed 0 bases and J shed 0 bases, with 7 bases lying between them. The CDR3 spans 15 residues. V and J are TRBV9 and TRBJ2-1; no clear D gene. This receptor was taken from a child aged 2-9 years with inherited bone marrow failure, due to receive a stem cell transplant. The source material was PBMCs, sampled before TCRalphabeta/CD19-depleted stem cell transplant. The CDR3 protein is CASSVGVSSYNEQFF. The CDR3 DNA reads TGTGCCAGCAGCGTAGGGGTTAGCTCCTACAATGAGCAGTTCTTC. Complete variable domain (other parts from reference TRBV9 and TRBJ2-1): DSGVTQTPKHLITATGQRVTLRCSPRSGDLSVYWYQQSLDQGLQFLIQYYNGEERAKGNILERFSAQQFPDLHSELNLSSLELGDSALYFCASSVGVSSYNEQFFGPGTRLTVL.